The rows below give T cell receptor beta chains drawn from one sample of a study of T cell repertoires in aging, cancer and after chemotherapy. TCRdb re-analysed the multiplex PCR reads in MiXCR, keeping a single row per CDR3 protein. This sample has about 2,200 distinct CDR3 sequences, with 20% to 30% found just once. Input material: blood. These receptors came from a human donor with a solid tumor. Both conserved end residues are part of each CDR3. The D gene is left open where the match is weak. Clone size is shown for a subset of rows, as once, few, many or a class of expanded clone.

>-|TRBJ1-2|TRBD1|TRBV20-1
TGCAGTGCTAGATCCCCGACAGGGTCGAGTGGCTACACCTTC
CSARSPTGSSGYTF
>medium-sized|TRBJ1-5|TRBD1|TRBV20-1
TGCAGTGCTAGCCGACAGGGCGGTCAGCCCCAGCATTTT
CSASRQGGQPQHF
>medium-sized|TRBJ2-1|TRBD2|TRBV5-4
TGTGCCAGCAGCTTTGTGGCGGGAGATCATAATGAGCAGTTCTTC
CASSFVAGDHNEQFF
>-|TRBJ1-2|-|TRBV19
TGTGCCAGTAAACTCTATGGAGCAAACTATGGCTACAACTTC
CASKLYGANYGYNF
>-|TRBJ2-1|TRBD2|TRBV20-1
TGCAGTGCTCCCCACTTAGCGGGAGGGCCCTACAATGAGCAGTTCTTC
CSAPHLAGGPYNEQFF
>medium-sized|TRBJ2-3|TRBD2|TRBV12-3/TRBV12-4
TGTGCCAGCAGTTTACCTCTAGCGGGGTTCGTCGGCGATACGCAGTATTTT
CASSLPLAGFVGDTQYF
>medium-sized|TRBJ2-3|-|TRBV5-6
TGTGCCAGCAGCTTGTTATCGTCTAGCACAGATACGCAGTATTTT
CASSLLSSSTDTQYF
>medium-sized|TRBJ1-1|TRBD1|TRBV7-6
TGTGCCAGCAGCTTACGACAGGGCGCTGAAGCTTTCTTT
CASSLRQGAEAFF
>-|TRBJ2-2|TRBD2|TRBV7-3
TGTGCCAGCAGCTTCGGCGGGAGGCCGGGCACCGGGGAGCTGTTTTTT
CASSFGGRPGTGELFF
>few|TRBJ2-3|TRBD2|TRBV7-2
TGTGCCAGCAGCTTAGATGGGGGAGGGCCTAGCACAGATACGCAGTATTTT
CASSLDGGGPSTDTQYF
>medium-sized|TRBJ2-1|TRBD2|TRBV20-1
TGCAGTGCTAGAGGCCTAGCGGGAATCAATGAGCAGTTCTTC
CSARGLAGINEQFF
>-|TRBJ2-3|TRBD1|TRBV19
TGTGCCGCTTCCGGGACAGGGGGCGCAGATACGCAGTATTTT
CAASGTGGADTQYF
>-|TRBJ2-3|TRBD2|TRBV19
TGTGCCAGTAGCCTGACTAGCGGGAGCACAGATACGCAGTATTTT
CASSLTSGSTDTQYF
>-|TRBJ2-1|-|TRBV20-1
TGCAGTGCTAGAACCTTTACGAGCTCCTACAATGAGCAGTTCTTC
CSARTFTSSYNEQFF
>few|TRBJ1-2|-|TRBV20-1
TGCAGTGCTAGAGGGGTAGGGAGATTTAGTGGCTACACCTTC
CSARGVGRFSGYTF
>once|TRBJ2-1|TRBD2|TRBV19
TGTGCCAGTAGCCACACTAGCGGGAGCGGCGATGAGCAGTTCTTC
CASSHTSGSGDEQFF
>few|TRBJ2-2|-|TRBV20-1
TGCAGTGCTAGAGATCACGGGGCAGGGGGGGTCGGGGAGCTGTTTTTT
CSARDHGAGGVGELFF
>medium-sized|TRBJ2-3|-|TRBV6-4
TGTGCCAGCAGTGAGCAGGGGAGAGGTCCAGATACGCAGTATTTT
CASSEQGRGPDTQYF
>-|TRBJ2-2|TRBD1|TRBV7-9
TGTGCCAGCAGCCCTACCGGGACAGGTTTCACCGGGGAGCTGTTTTTT
CASSPTGTGFTGELFF
>medium-sized|TRBJ2-2|TRBD2|TRBV5-4
TGTGCCAGCAGCGGGACTAGCGGGACAACCGGGGAGCTGTTTTTT
CASSGTSGTTGELFF
>few|TRBJ2-5|-|TRBV10-1
TGCGCCAGCAGTGAGGCTGGGGGAACAGAGACCCAGTACTTC
CASSEAGGTETQYF
>medium-sized|TRBJ2-4|-|TRBV6-2/TRBV6-3
TGTGCCAGCAGCCCTCAAGGGGGGGGGAACATTCAGTACTTC
CASSPQGGGNIQYF
>medium-sized|TRBJ2-3|-|TRBV7-9
TGTGCCAGCAGCTTAAGGGGGGCTGGAGATACGCAGTATTTT
CASSLRGAGDTQYF
>-|TRBJ2-3|TRBD2|TRBV6-5
TGTGCCAGCAGTGAAGCGGGAGGGCCTACTCTCACAGATACGCAGTATTTT
CASSEAGGPTLTDTQYF
>-|TRBJ2-7|TRBD2|TRBV6-5
TGTGCCAGCAGTCTAGCGGGAGGCCACGAGCAGTACTTC
CASSLAGGHEQYF
>-|TRBJ1-6|-|TRBV19
TGTGCCAGTATCGGACAGATTGGGATCAATTCACCCCTCCACTTT
CASIGQIGINSPLHF
>-|TRBJ2-5|TRBD2|TRBV19
TGTGCCAGTAGTAGCGGGACTAGCGGGAGTTTTGAGACCCAGTACTTC
CASSSGTSGSFETQYF
>large|TRBJ2-5|-|TRBV6-1
TGTGCCAGTGACACTAGTGGCCTAGAGACCCAGTACTTC
CASDTSGLETQYF
>-|TRBJ2-1|TRBD2|TRBV19
TGTGCCAGTAGCCCGACTAGCGGGGCATACAATGAGCAGTTCTTC
CASSPTSGAYNEQFF
>few|TRBJ1-1|TRBD1|TRBV20-1
TGCAGTGCTAGAGATCACAGGGGCACTGAAGCTTTCTTT
CSARDHRGTEAFF
>medium-sized|TRBJ2-1|TRBD2|TRBV20-1
TGCAGTGCCCTGGGACTAGCGGGAGGAACCTACAATGAGCAGTTCTTC
CSALGLAGGTYNEQFF
>large|TRBJ1-6|TRBD1|TRBV27
TGTGCCAGCACTCGGACAGGGTTGAATTCACCCCTCCACTTT
CASTRTGLNSPLHF
>large|TRBJ2-2|TRBD1|TRBV19
TGTGCCAGTAGTCCCCGACGGACAGGGGGCACCGGGGAGCTGTTTTTT
CASSPRRTGGTGELFF
>few|TRBJ2-7|TRBD2|TRBV11-3
TGTGCCAGCAGCCCGCTAGCGGGAGGTCCCTACGAGCAGTACTTC
CASSPLAGGPYEQYF
>few|TRBJ2-7|TRBD2|TRBV11-3
TGTGCCAGCAGTGATCGGACTAGCGGGAGGGCCTACGAGCAGTACTTC
CASSDRTSGRAYEQYF
>-|TRBJ2-2|-|TRBV29-1
TGCGTTGATAGGGACGGCTCCACCGGGGAGCTGTTTTTT
CVDRDGSTGELFF
>few|TRBJ1-6|-|TRBV11-3
TGTGCCAGCAGCCCCCGAGGGGTTAATAATTCACCCCTCCACTTT
CASSPRGVNNSPLHF
>medium-sized|TRBJ2-6|-|TRBV6-5
TGTGCCAGCGCCCCCTCTGGGGCCAACGTCCTGACTTTC
CASAPSGANVLTF
>-|TRBJ2-7|-|TRBV23-1
TGCGCCAGTCCTCCGAGCGAGCAGTACTTC
CASPPSEQYF
>few|TRBJ2-5|TRBD2|TRBV20-1
TGCAGTGCCCTCTTTCGAGCGGGAGTTCCGGAGACCCAGTACTTC
CSALFRAGVPETQYF
>-|TRBJ2-2|TRBD1|TRBV24-1
TGTGCCACCAGTGATTTGGCGGGACAGGGGTTCGGGGAGCTGTTTTTT
CATSDLAGQGFGELFF
>medium-sized|TRBJ2-1|TRBD2|TRBV28
TGTGCCAGCAGTTTGACTAGCGGCAATGAGCAGTTCTTC
CASSLTSGNEQFF
>-|TRBJ2-7|TRBD1|TRBV10-3
TGTGCCATCAGTAAGACAGGGGGTGGCTACGAGCAGTACTTC
CAISKTGGGYEQYF
>medium-sized|TRBJ1-2|-|TRBV6-1
TGTGCCAGCAGCCGTGGGGGATCTAACTATGGCTACACCTTC
CASSRGGSNYGYTF
>medium-sized|TRBJ2-1|TRBD2|TRBV11-2
TGTGCCAGCAGCTTGGTTGGGACTAGCGGGAGGTGGAATGAGCAGTTCTTC
CASSLVGTSGRWNEQFF
>medium-sized|TRBJ1-5|TRBD1|TRBV5-1
TGCGCCAGCAGCTTCGGGACAGGCGGGGAGCCCCAGCATTTT
CASSFGTGGEPQHF
>-|TRBJ1-6|-|TRBV7-2
TGTGCCAGCAGCTTAAGCTTTCTCGGGCAGTCACCCCTCCACTTT
CASSLSFLGQSPLHF
>large|TRBJ2-2|-|TRBV30
TGTGCCTGGAGTAACGACAGAGCGAACACCGGGGAGCTGTTTTTT
CAWSNDRANTGELFF
>-|TRBJ2-3|-|TRBV5-1
TGCACCAGCAGCTTGACGGGGCGATTCACAGATACGCAGTATTTT
CTSSLTGRFTDTQYF
>medium-sized|TRBJ2-3|TRBD2|TRBV10-3
TGTGCCATCAGTGGACTAGCGGGAGATACGCAGTATTTT
CAISGLAGDTQYF
>medium-sized|TRBJ1-1|-|TRBV12-3/TRBV12-4
TGTGCCAGCAGTTTGAGCGAAGGAATCACTGAAGCTTTCTTT
CASSLSEGITEAFF
>-|TRBJ2-1|TRBD2|TRBV6-5
TGTGCCAGCAGTCTAGCGGGAGGGCCGCGGAGTGAGCAGTTCTTC
CASSLAGGPRSEQFF